The rows below give T cell receptor beta chains drawn from one sample of a study of shared clonotypes between healthy human individuals. Data came from immunoSEQ multiplex PCR; TCRdb stores just in-frame clones and leaves some out. The sample yields roughly 1,500,000 clones, 95% to 99% seen once. The sample consisted of naive CD4+ T cells sorted from blood. The receptors shown here come from a man aged 25-40 years in good health. Both conserved end residues are part of each CDR3. Each record gives: clone size, D gene, V gene, CDR3 protein. A D gene is named only where the DNA matches it firmly. Some rows have no size entry. The others give once, few or many, or a class for an expanded clone.

clone_size: -; d_call: -; v_call: TRBV4-1; cdr3_aa: CASSQVFMDIQYF
clone_size: -; d_call: -; v_call: TRBV20-1; cdr3_aa: CSGITTYEQYF
clone_size: -; d_call: TRBD2; v_call: TRBV18; cdr3_aa: CASSPFAGGPEGTDTQYF
clone_size: -; d_call: TRBD2; v_call: TRBV19; cdr3_aa: CASSIRRESYEQYF
clone_size: few; d_call: TRBD1; v_call: TRBV2; cdr3_aa: CASSDRGETQYF
clone_size: -; d_call: TRBD2; v_call: TRBV5-1; cdr3_aa: CASTLAGEAATQYF
clone_size: -; d_call: TRBD1; v_call: TRBV5-1; cdr3_aa: CATGTGLTDTQYF
clone_size: -; d_call: -; v_call: TRBV7-7; cdr3_aa: CASSSDEGDEQYF
clone_size: -; d_call: TRBD2; v_call: TRBV7-2; cdr3_aa: CASSLALAASYNEQFF
clone_size: -; d_call: -; v_call: TRBV4-1; cdr3_aa: CASSQDPTGPYYGYTF
clone_size: -; d_call: -; v_call: TRBV7-8; cdr3_aa: CASSLFAGNSYEQYF
clone_size: -; d_call: -; v_call: TRBV21-1; cdr3_aa: CASSSRPGTGIWTDTQYF
clone_size: -; d_call: -; v_call: TRBV5-5; cdr3_aa: CASSPLSRQNTGELFF
clone_size: -; d_call: TRBD1; v_call: TRBV2; cdr3_aa: CASSPGQGSSQPQHF
clone_size: -; d_call: -; v_call: TRBV11-2; cdr3_aa: CASSLGWETYEQYF
clone_size: -; d_call: TRBD1; v_call: TRBV6-5; cdr3_aa: CASSYSRDRSYEQYF
clone_size: -; d_call: TRBD1; v_call: TRBV7-2; cdr3_aa: CASSLASTGVNEQFF
clone_size: once; d_call: -; v_call: TRBV7-8; cdr3_aa: CASSLATFSGNTIYF
clone_size: -; d_call: -; v_call: TRBV11-2; cdr3_aa: CASSLFQGNTEAFF
clone_size: -; d_call: TRBD1; v_call: TRBV27; cdr3_aa: CASSKGQGVYEQYF
clone_size: -; d_call: -; v_call: TRBV29-1; cdr3_aa: CSVYTGNTIYF
clone_size: -; d_call: -; v_call: TRBV28; cdr3_aa: CASSNLRVRPEQYF
clone_size: -; d_call: TRBD2; v_call: TRBV11-3; cdr3_aa: CASSLSSSGRKVNEQFF
clone_size: -; d_call: -; v_call: TRBV29-1; cdr3_aa: CSVDPTGGVGEQFF
clone_size: -; d_call: TRBD1; v_call: TRBV7-9; cdr3_aa: CASSDTGESYNEQFF
clone_size: -; d_call: -; v_call: TRBV28; cdr3_aa: CASSRGHNSYEQYF
clone_size: -; d_call: -; v_call: TRBV18; cdr3_aa: CASSPLVVGPLYNEQFF
clone_size: -; d_call: -; v_call: TRBV14; cdr3_aa: CASSVTEDVQYF
clone_size: -; d_call: -; v_call: TRBV29-1; cdr3_aa: CSALDDTEAFF
clone_size: -; d_call: TRBD2; v_call: TRBV5-1; cdr3_aa: CASSFSPREGVTGELFF
clone_size: -; d_call: -; v_call: TRBV7-8; cdr3_aa: CASSLASDSGYEQYF
clone_size: -; d_call: TRBD2; v_call: TRBV5-1; cdr3_aa: CASSLEIAGGSAQYF
clone_size: -; d_call: TRBD1; v_call: TRBV5-4; cdr3_aa: CASSQGQVSYEQYF
clone_size: -; d_call: -; v_call: TRBV14; cdr3_aa: CASSLRPGSSGNTIYF
clone_size: -; d_call: -; v_call: TRBV5-1; cdr3_aa: CASSLQRAGEQFF
clone_size: -; d_call: TRBD2; v_call: TRBV5-4; cdr3_aa: CASSVRLAVSPYNEQFF
clone_size: -; d_call: -; v_call: TRBV7-2; cdr3_aa: CASSLVAGVRGHYEQYF
clone_size: -; d_call: TRBD2; v_call: TRBV18; cdr3_aa: CASSPPAGEASTQYF
clone_size: -; d_call: -; v_call: TRBV7-6; cdr3_aa: CASSLTHGVYEQYF
clone_size: -; d_call: TRBD2; v_call: TRBV5-1; cdr3_aa: CASSPEVAGPSYEQYF
clone_size: -; d_call: -; v_call: TRBV5-1; cdr3_aa: CASSSQGPSYEQYF
clone_size: -; d_call: -; v_call: TRBV28; cdr3_aa: CASSLEAQETQYF
clone_size: -; d_call: TRBD1; v_call: TRBV18; cdr3_aa: CASSLRQGATNEKLFF
clone_size: -; d_call: -; v_call: TRBV18; cdr3_aa: CASSPGANSYEQYF
clone_size: -; d_call: -; v_call: TRBV5-5; cdr3_aa: CASSNGQTSGNTEAFF
clone_size: -; d_call: TRBD2; v_call: TRBV5-1; cdr3_aa: CASSWGTRDTGELFF
clone_size: -; d_call: -; v_call: TRBV19; cdr3_aa: CASSIRQTSSEQYF
clone_size: -; d_call: TRBD2; v_call: TRBV28; cdr3_aa: CASSFSGLAEETQYF
clone_size: once; d_call: -; v_call: TRBV11-2; cdr3_aa: CASSYSTDTQYF
clone_size: -; d_call: -; v_call: TRBV11-2; cdr3_aa: CASSLELGTEAFF
clone_size: -; d_call: -; v_call: TRBV27; cdr3_aa: CASSLSGGGQPQHF
clone_size: -; d_call: -; v_call: TRBV18; cdr3_aa: CASSPSSSYNEQFF
clone_size: -; d_call: -; v_call: TRBV27; cdr3_aa: CASSPSLAFAKNIQYF
clone_size: -; d_call: -; v_call: TRBV12-1; cdr3_aa: CASSFGNFLGWGRQETQYF
clone_size: -; d_call: -; v_call: TRBV28; cdr3_aa: CASDSTSGNTIYF
clone_size: -; d_call: -; v_call: TRBV29-1; cdr3_aa: CSGLLISRTDTQYF
clone_size: -; d_call: TRBD1; v_call: TRBV6-5; cdr3_aa: CASTPRGRDNEQFF